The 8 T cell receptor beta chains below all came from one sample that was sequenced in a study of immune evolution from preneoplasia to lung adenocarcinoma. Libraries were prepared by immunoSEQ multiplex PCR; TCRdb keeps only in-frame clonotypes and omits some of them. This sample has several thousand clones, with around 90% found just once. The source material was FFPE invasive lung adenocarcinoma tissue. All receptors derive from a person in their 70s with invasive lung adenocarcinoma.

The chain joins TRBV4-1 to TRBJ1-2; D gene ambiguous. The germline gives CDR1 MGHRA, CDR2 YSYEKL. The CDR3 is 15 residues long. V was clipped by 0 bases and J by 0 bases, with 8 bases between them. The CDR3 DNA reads TGCGCCAGCAGCCAAGATCGACAAACTAACTATGGCTACACCTTC. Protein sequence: CASSQDRQTNYGYTF.

The CDR3 DNA sequence: TGCAGCGTCGCACAGGGCTCTGGGGCCAACGTCCTGACTTTC. It codes for CSVAQGSGANVLTF. This chain connects TRBV29-1 to TRBJ2-6, with D tentatively TRBD1 (6 bases). Germline V gives CDR1 SQVTM, CDR2 ANQGSEA. The CDR3 spans 14 residues. Trimming removed 6 bases from V and 0 bases from J, with 9 bases in between.

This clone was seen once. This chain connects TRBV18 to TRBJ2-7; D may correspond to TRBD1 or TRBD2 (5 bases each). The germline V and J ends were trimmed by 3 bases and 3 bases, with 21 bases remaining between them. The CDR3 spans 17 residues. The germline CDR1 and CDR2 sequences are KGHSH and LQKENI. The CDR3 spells CASSPIGGKPSDYEQYF. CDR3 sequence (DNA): TGTGCCAGCTCACCGATTGGGGGAAAACCGTCGGACTACGAGCAGTACTTC.

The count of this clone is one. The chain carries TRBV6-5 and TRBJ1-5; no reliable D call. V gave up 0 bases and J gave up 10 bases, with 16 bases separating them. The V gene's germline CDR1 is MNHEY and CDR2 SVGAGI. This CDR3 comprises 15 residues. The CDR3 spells CASSYSITREKPQHF. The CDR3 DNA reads TGTGCCAGCAGTTACTCGATCACGAGGGAGAAACCCCAGCATTTT.

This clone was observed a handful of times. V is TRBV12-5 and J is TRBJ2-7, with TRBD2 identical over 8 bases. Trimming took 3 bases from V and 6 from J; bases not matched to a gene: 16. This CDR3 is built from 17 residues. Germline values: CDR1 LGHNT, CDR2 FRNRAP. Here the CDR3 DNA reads TGTGCTAGTGGTTTTTGGGGGGTTCCGGGACTAGTGCCCGAGCAGTACTTC. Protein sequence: CASGFWGVPGLVPEQYF.

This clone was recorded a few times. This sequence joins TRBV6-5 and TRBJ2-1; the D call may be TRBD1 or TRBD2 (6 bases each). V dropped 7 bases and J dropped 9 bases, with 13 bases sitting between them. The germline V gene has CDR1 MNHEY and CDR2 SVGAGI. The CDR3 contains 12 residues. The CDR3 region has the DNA TGTGCCAGCAAGCTACAGGGAGGTGAGCAGTTCTTC. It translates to CASKLQGGEQFF.

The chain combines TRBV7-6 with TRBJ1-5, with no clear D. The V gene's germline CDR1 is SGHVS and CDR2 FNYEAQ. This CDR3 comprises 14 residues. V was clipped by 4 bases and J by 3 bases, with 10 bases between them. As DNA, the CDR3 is TGTGCCAGCAGCTCCGGGCCGGACAATCAGCCCCAGCATTTT. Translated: CASSSGPDNQPQHF.

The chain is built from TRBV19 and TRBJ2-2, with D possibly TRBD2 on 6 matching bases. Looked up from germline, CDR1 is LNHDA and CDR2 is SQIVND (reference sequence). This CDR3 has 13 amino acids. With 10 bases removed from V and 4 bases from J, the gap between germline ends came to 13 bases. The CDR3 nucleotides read TGTGCCACCCGACTAGTTAGCACCGGGGAGCTGTTTTTT. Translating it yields CATRLVSTGELFF.